This TCR beta chain was retrieved from a study of spatial heterogeneity in lung cancer. Turning to the study itself: The library had UMIs, and each TCR and UMI pair averaged more than ten raw reads.

Time point here: sample taken at primary tumor resection. No cells were sorted before sequencing. The whole RNA sequenced was extracted from tumor, nontumor lung or frozen PBMC. Findings of the study overall: Blood showed ubiquitous tumor TCRs more often at resection than at routine follow-up.

With respect to this clonotype: Its specificity is not known.

TCRdb reprocessed the 5' RACE reads with MiXCR, giving one entry per CDR3 protein. Seen here are about 50,000 distinct CDR3 sequences, less than 9% observed once, and the top ten hold around an eighth. The clonotype comes from a female donor with early-stage non-small cell lung cancer. This specimen consisted of PBMCs, obtained at surgery.

The CDR3 DNA sequence: TGTGCCAGTAGTACTGACACGATCAATGAGCAGTTCTTC. It encodes CASSTDTINEQFF. J is TRBJ2-1 and V is TRBV19; the D is unclear. Germline V gives CDR1 LNHDA, CDR2 SQIVND (reference sequence). The CDR3 has 13 amino acids. Trimming shortened V by 4 bases and J by 6 bases, and 10 bases separated the two germline ends.